This T cell receptor (beta chain) was sequenced during a study of blood T cell repertoires in COVID-19. Across the study: Samples taken during acute and convalescent COVID-19 were collected in the United States, Italy and Spain. From T cells, B-cell-depleted T cells, or PBMCs came the material, which was cDNA or gDNA.

Per the original data handling: The authors estimated nucleated cell counts from reference gene primer amplification. Sequencing was performed with immunoSEQ multiplex PCR; in TCRdb, only in-frame clones are kept and a portion is missing. V and J calls and clone size are copied from that table; D and trimming were computed from the DNA. The repertoire holds around 37,000 clones, with 85% as singletons. Germline V gives CDR1 MDHEN, CDR2 SYDVKM. The V and J ends lost 0 bases and 5 bases respectively, with 13 bases between them. CDR3 size: 15 residues. This TCR came from a man aged 45 to 65 with active COVID-19. The chain uses TRBV28 and TRBJ2-5; TRBD1 might be the D (5 bases). What was sequenced was peripheral blood. The CDR3 is CASSLWSGNVETQYF. Here the CDR3 DNA reads TGTGCCAGCAGTTTATGGTCAGGGAATGTGGAGACCCAGTACTTC.